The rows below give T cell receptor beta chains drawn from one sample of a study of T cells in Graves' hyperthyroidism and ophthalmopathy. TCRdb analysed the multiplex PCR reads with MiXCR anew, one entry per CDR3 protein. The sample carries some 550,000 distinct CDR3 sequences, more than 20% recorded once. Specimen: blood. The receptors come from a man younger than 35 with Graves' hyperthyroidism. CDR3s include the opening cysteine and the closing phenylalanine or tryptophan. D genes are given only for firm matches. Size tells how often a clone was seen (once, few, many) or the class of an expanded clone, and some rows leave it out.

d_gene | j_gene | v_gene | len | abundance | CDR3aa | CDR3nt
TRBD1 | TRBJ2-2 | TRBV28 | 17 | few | CASSFRKRTGATGELFF | TGTGCCAGCAGTTTCCGAAAAAGGACAGGGGCCACCGGGGAGCTGTTTTTT
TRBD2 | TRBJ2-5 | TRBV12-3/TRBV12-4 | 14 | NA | CASGHSGGRQTQYF | TGTGCCAGCGGCCATAGCGGGGGGAGACAGACCCAGTACTTC
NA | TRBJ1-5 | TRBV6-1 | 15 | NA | CASSPGGGAAQPQHF | TGTGCCAGCAGCCCCGGGGGGGGGGCGGCTCAGCCCCAGCATTTT
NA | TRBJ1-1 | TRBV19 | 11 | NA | CASSGNTEACF | TGTGCCAGTAGCGGGAACACTGAAGCTTGCTTT
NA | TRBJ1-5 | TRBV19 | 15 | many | CASRSYLGTYQPQHF | TGTGCCAGTAGGTCCTATCTCGGGACTTATCAGCCCCAGCATTTT
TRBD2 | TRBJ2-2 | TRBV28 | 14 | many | CASTGGPNTGELFF | TGTGCCAGCACGGGGGGACCGAACACCGGGGAGCTGTTTTTT
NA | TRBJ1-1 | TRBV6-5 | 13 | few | CASSSPGRSRDFF | TGTGCCAGCAGTTCCCCCGGACGCTCCAGGGATTTCTTT
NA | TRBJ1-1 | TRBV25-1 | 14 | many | CASWGGGRISEAFF | TGTGCCTCTTGGGGAGGGGGGCGGATTTCCGAAGCTTTCTTT
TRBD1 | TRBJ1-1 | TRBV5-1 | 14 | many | CASTRTGGNTEAFF | TGCGCCAGCACCCGGACAGGGGGCAACACTGAAGCTTTCTTT
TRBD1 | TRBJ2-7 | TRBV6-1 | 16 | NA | CASSTTAGTGGYEQYF | TGTGCCAGCAGCACAACTGCCGGGACAGGGGGCTACGAGCAGTACTTC
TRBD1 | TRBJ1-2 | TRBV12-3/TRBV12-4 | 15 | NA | CASSLVGQVLYGHTF | TGTGCCAGCAGTTTAGTGGGACAGGTCCTCTATGGCCACACCTTC
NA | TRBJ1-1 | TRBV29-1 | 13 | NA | CSVEDYKNTEAFF | TGCAGCGTTGAAGATTACAAGAACACTGAAGCTTTCTTT
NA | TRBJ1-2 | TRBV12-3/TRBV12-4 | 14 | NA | CASSEGLGNYGYTF | TGTGCCAGCAGTGAAGGGCTTGGGAACTATGGCTACACCTTC
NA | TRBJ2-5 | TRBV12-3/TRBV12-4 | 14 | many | CASSLSSRGETQYF | TGTGCCAGCAGTTTGTCTAGCCGGGGCGAGACCCAGTACTTC
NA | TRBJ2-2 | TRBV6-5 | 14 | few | CASSYFGGAGELFF | TGTGCCAGCAGTTACTTCGGGGGAGCCGGGGAGCTGTTTTTT
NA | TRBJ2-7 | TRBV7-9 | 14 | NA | CASSLLGDTYEQYF | TGTGCCAGCAGCTTACTAGGAGACACCTACGAGCAGTACTTC
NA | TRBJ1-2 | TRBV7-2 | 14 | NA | CASSLRGCLYGYTF | TGTGCCAGCAGCTTGAGGGGTTGCCTCTATGGCTACACCTTC
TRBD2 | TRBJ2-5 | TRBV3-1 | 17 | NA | CASSQGWTSGDQETQYF | TGTGCCAGCAGCCAAGGCTGGACTAGCGGGGATCAAGAGACCCAGTACTTC
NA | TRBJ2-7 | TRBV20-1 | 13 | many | CSARTGRSYEQYF | TGCAGTGCTAGAACAGGGCGGTCCTACGAGCAGTACTTC
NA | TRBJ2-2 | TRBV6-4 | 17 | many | CASSATRQVLAPGELFF | TGTGCCAGCAGTGCAACTCGACAGGTCCTCGCCCCCGGGGAGCTGTTTTTT
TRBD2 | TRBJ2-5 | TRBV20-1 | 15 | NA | CSATRTSGGSETQYF | TGCAGTGCTACCCGGACTAGCGGGGGGTCTGAGACCCAGTACTTC
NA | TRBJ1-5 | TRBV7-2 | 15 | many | CASSLVAGMNQPQHF | TGTGCCAGCAGCTTAGTCGCAGGGATGAATCAGCCCCAGCATTTT
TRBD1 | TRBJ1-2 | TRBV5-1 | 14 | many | CASSLEGQNYGYTF | TGCGCCAGCAGCTTAGAGGGACAGAACTATGGCTACACCTTC
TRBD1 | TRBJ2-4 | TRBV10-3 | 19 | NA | CAISALGQGVPLAKNIQYF | TGTGCCATCAGTGCCCTGGGACAGGGGGTCCCTTTAGCCAAAAACATTCAGTACTTC
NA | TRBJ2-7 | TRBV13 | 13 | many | CASTTPASQEQYF | TGTGCCAGCACCACCCCGGCGTCTCAAGAGCAGTACTTC
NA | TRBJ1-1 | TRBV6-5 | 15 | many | CASRYPRGSNTEAFF | TGTGCCAGCAGGTACCCCAGGGGCTCGAACACTGAAGCTTTCTTT
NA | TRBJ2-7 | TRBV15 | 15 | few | CATSRTTGTPDEQYF | TGTGCCACCAGCAGAACCACCGGGACCCCCGACGAGCAGTACTTC
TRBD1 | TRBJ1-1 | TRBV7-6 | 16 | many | CASSLARTGGNTEAFF | TGTGCCAGCAGCTTAGCGCGGACAGGGGGTAACACTGAAGCTTTCTTT
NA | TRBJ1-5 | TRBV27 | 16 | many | CASSLYRANSNQPQHF | TGTGCCAGCAGTTTATACAGGGCTAATAGCAATCAGCCCCAGCATTTT
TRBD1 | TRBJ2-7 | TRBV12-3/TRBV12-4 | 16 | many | CASSFGLGQGFYEQYF | TGTGCCAGCAGTTTTGGGTTGGGACAGGGGTTCTACGAGCAGTACTTC
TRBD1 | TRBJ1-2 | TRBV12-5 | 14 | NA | CASGSPGQHYGYTF | TGTGCTAGTGGTTCTCCGGGACAGCACTATGGCTACACCTTC
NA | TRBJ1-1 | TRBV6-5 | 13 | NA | CASSYRQNTEAFF | TGTGCCAGCAGTTATCGGCAGAACACTGAAGCTTTCTTT
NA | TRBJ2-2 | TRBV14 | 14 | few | CASSRRQRTGELFF | TGTGCCAGCAGCCGAAGGCAGCGAACCGGGGAGCTGTTTTTT
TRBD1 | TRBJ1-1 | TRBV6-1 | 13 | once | CASIDRGLTEAFF | TGTGCCAGCATTGACAGGGGGCTCACTGAAGCTTTCTTT
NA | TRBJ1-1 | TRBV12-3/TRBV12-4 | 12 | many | CASRTVNTEAFF | TGTGCCAGCAGAACAGTGAACACTGAAGCTTTCTTT
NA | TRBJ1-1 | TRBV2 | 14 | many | CASSERGGDTEAFF | TGTGCCAGCAGTGAACGGGGGGGGGACACTGAAGCTTTCTTT
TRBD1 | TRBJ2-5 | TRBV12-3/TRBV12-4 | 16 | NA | CASRFSTGTGEETQYF | TGTGCCAGCAGGTTCTCTACCGGGACAGGGGAAGAGACCCAGTACTTC
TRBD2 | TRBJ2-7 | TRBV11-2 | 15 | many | CASSPAGGASYEQYF | TGTGCCAGCAGCCCGGCGGGGGGGGCCTCCTACGAGCAGTACTTC
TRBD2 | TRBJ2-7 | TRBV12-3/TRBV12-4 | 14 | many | CASTGTSGPYEQYF | TGTGCCAGCACTGGGACTAGCGGTCCCTACGAGCAGTACTTC
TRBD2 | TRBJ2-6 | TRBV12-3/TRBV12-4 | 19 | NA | CASSLGRGTLNSGANVLTF | TGTGCCAGCAGTTTAGGGCGGGGGACTTTAAACTCTGGGGCCAACGTCCTGACTTTC
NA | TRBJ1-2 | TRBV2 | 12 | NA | CASRVFEYGYTF | TGTGCCAGCAGGGTATTCGAATATGGCTACACCTTC
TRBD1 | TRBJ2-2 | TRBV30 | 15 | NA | CAWRWDRGATGELFF | TGTGCCTGGAGATGGGACAGGGGAGCCACCGGGGAGCTGTTTTTT
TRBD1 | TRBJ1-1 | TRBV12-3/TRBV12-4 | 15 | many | CASSLAPGTVFEAFF | TGTGCCAGCAGTTTAGCGCCCGGGACAGTATTTGAAGCTTTCTTT
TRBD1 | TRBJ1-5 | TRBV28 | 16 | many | CASSLLRTGTGQPQHF | TGTGCCAGCAGTTTATTGAGGACAGGGACAGGCCAGCCCCAGCATTTT
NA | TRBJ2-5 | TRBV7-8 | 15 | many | CASTGGEGTGETQYF | TGTGCCAGCACCGGGGGGGAAGGGACAGGGGAGACCCAGTACTTC
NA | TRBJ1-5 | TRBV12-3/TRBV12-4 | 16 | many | CASSLGSILDNQPQHF | TGTGCCAGCAGTTTAGGATCGATCCTTGACAATCAGCCCCAGCATTTT
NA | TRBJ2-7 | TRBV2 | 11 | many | CASRANYEQYF | TGTGCCAGCAGGGCCAACTACGAGCAGTACTTC